These T cell receptor beta chains were read from a single sample in a study of memory CD8 T cells in hepatitis C reinfection. Some clones are missing from TCRdb's copy, which holds only in-frame ones; the method was immunoSEQ multiplex PCR. The table shows more than 35,000 clones, with around 89% occurring only once. The sequenced sample was naive CD8+ T cells sorted from blood. All receptors derive from a man younger than 35 with hepatitis C virus infection. Both conserved end residues are part of each CDR3. For some rows the clone size is stated as once, few or many, or as a class when expanded; others skip it.

CDR3: CASGQGATLSGNTIYF; J: TRBJ1-3; V: TRBV9; size: NA
CDR3: CASSKAGTGNGYTF; J: TRBJ1-2; V: TRBV7-9; size: NA
CDR3: CSVVLSLSYEQYF; J: TRBJ2-7; V: TRBV29-1; size: NA
CDR3: CASSYSSRDEQFF; J: TRBJ2-1; V: TRBV6-5; size: NA
CDR3: CASSQRQGANTEAFF; J: TRBJ1-1; V: TRBV7-8; size: NA
CDR3: CASSSWTGAYEQYF; J: TRBJ2-7; V: TRBV6-1; size: NA
CDR3: CASSHLAMGAVTGELFF; J: TRBJ2-2; V: TRBV4-1; size: NA
CDR3: CASRLGYRTGETGELFF; J: TRBJ2-2; V: TRBV27; size: NA
CDR3: CASSLITRGALLDTIYF; J: TRBJ1-3; V: TRBV11-2; size: NA
CDR3: CASSSDRLAGDKEQYF; J: TRBJ2-7; V: TRBV7-9; size: NA
CDR3: CASSEASGGEGDTQYF; J: TRBJ2-3; V: TRBV6-1; size: NA
CDR3: CASSGSGPEAFF; J: TRBJ1-1; V: TRBV6-5; size: few
CDR3: CASSKVLAWGGDGPDTEAFF; J: TRBJ1-1; V: TRBV4-1; size: NA
CDR3: CASSPQTGFYGYTF; J: TRBJ1-2; V: TRBV14; size: once
CDR3: CASSAISSGSTGELFF; J: TRBJ2-2; V: TRBV4-1; size: NA
CDR3: CASRQGTLNTEAFF; J: TRBJ1-1; V: TRBV27; size: NA
CDR3: CASSIRSPGDTQYF; J: TRBJ2-3; V: TRBV19; size: NA